The present T cell receptor beta chain was sequenced within a study of CXCR3-negative and CXCR3-positive naive CD8 T cells. The study made its TRB cDNA libraries by 5' RACE, adding UMI labels. TCRdb re-called the 5' RACE reads and shows each CDR3 protein once, DNA omitted. The sample is made up of some 140,000 distinct CDR3 sequences, and the top ten hold about 0.44% of it. Comment on this clonotype: Its antigen is currently unknown.

Cells classed as naive CD8+ T cells were CD45RO-CCR7+CD27+CD95-. Findings of the study overall: CXCR3-expressing naive cells carried TRB CDR3s more hydrophobic than those of CXCR3-negative naive cells. Naive CXCR3-positive and CXCR3-negative cells shared TRBV-TRBJ usage; memory cells diverged. Much lower diversity was found in memory CD8+ cells, while both naive subsets had comparably high diversity.

The CDR3 consists of 18 residues. Germline V gene sequence: CDR1 PRHDT, CDR2 FYEKMQ (reference sequence). V usage is TRBV13 and J usage is TRBJ2-5; with no DNA, the TCRdb D assignment of TRBD2 cannot be verified. Sequencing was done on a sample of naive CXCR3+ CD8+ T cells from blood. The subset was: CD45RO-CCR7+CD27+CD95- naive CD8+ T cells expressing CXCR3 (TNR3+). The sequence came from a human donor in good health. Some clones in this sample may be carry-over from other donors' samples. CDR3 region: CASSLGLAGGPSRETQYF.